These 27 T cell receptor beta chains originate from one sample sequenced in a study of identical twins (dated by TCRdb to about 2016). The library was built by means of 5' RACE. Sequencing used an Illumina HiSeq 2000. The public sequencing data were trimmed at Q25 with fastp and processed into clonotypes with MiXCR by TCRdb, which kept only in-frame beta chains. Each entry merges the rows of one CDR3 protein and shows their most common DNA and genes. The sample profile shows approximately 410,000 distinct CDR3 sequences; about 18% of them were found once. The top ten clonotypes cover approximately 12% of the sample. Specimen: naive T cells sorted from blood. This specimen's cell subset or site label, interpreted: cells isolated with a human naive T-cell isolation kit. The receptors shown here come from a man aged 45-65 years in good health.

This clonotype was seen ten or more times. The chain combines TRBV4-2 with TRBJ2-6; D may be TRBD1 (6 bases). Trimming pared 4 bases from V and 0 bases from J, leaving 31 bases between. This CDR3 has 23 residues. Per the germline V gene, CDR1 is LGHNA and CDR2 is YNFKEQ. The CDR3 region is CASSLPNERARGLSSSGANVLTF. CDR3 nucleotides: TGTGCCAGCAGCCTTCCCAATGAAAGGGCCAGGGGCCTCTCCAGCTCTGGGGCCAACGTCCTGACTTTC.

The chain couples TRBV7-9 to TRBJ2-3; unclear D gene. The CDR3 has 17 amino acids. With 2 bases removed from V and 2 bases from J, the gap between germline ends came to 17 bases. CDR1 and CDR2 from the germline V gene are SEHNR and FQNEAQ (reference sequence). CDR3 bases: TGTGCCAGCAGCTTAAACGCCTGGAACGGACCCACAGATACGCAGTATTTT. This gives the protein CASSLNAWNGPTDTQYF.

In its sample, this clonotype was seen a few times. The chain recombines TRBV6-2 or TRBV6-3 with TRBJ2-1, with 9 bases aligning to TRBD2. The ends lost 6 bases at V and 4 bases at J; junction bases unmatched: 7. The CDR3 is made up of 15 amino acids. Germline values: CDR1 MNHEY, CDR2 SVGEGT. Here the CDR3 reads CASSAGTSRYNEQFF. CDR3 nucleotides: TGTGCCAGCAGCGCCGGGACTAGCCGTTACAATGAGCAGTTCTTC.

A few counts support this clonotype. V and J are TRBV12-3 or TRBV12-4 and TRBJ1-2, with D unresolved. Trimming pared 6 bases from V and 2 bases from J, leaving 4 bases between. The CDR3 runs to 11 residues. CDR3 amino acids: CASSKNYGYTF. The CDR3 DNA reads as TGTGCCAGCAGCAAGAACTATGGCTACACCTTC.

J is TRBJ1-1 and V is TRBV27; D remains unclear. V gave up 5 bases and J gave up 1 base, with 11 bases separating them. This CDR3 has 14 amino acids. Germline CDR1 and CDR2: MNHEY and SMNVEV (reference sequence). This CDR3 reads CASSGLSRNTEAFF. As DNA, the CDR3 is TGTGCCAGCAGTGGCCTCAGCCGGAACACTGAAGCTTTCTTT.

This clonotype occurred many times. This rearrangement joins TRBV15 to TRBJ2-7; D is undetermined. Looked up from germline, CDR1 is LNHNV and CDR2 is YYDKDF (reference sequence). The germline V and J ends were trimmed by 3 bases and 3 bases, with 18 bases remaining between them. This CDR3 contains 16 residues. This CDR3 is CATSRAPRVEFYEQYF. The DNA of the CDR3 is TGTGCCACCAGCAGGGCCCCCCGTGTTGAATTCTACGAGCAGTACTTC.

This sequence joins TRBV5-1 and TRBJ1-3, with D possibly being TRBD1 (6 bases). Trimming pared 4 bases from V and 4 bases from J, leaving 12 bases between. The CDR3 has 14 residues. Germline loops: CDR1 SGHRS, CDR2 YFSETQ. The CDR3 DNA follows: TGCGCCAGCAGCCCACAGGGCGACGGAAACACCATATATTTT. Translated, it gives CASSPQGDGNTIYF.

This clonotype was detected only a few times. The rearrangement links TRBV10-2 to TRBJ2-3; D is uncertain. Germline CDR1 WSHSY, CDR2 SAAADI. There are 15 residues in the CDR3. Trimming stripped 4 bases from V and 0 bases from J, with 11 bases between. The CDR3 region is CASSGNVRSTDTQYF. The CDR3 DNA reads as TGCGCCAGCAGTGGCAACGTGAGGAGCACAGATACGCAGTATTTT.

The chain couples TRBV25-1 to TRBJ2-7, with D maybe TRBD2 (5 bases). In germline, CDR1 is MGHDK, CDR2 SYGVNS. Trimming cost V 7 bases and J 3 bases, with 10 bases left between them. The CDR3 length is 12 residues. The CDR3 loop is CASTAGSYEQYF. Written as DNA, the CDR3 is TGTGCCAGCACCGCTGGGAGCTACGAGCAGTACTTC.

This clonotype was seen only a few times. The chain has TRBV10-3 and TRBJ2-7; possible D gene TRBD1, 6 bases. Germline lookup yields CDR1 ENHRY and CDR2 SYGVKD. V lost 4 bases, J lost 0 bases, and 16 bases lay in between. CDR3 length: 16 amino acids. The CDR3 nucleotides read TGTGCCATCAGTGGAAAGAGGGGGTTCCTCTCCTACGAGCAGTACTTC. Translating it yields CAISGKRGFLSYEQYF.

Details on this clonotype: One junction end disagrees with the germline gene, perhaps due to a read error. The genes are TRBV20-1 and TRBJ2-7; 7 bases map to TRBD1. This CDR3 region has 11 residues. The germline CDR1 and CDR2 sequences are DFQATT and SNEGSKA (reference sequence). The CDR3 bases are TGCAGTGCTTACAAACAGGGGAATTCCCCCTTC. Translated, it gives CSAYKQGNSPF.

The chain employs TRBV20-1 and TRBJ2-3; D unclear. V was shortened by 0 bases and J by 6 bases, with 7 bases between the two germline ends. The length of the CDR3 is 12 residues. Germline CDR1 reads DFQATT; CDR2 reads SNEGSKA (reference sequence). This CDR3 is CSARDRFDTQYF. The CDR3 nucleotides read TGCAGTGCTAGAGATCGGTTCGATACGCAGTATTTT.

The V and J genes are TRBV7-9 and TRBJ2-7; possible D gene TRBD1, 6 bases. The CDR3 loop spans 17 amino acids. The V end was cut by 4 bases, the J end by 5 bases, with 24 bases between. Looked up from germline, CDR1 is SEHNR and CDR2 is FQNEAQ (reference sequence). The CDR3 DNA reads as TGTGCCAGCAGCTCTCCGGTTCAGGGGCCTCGGCACAACGAGCAGTACTTC. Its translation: CASSSPVQGPRHNEQYF.

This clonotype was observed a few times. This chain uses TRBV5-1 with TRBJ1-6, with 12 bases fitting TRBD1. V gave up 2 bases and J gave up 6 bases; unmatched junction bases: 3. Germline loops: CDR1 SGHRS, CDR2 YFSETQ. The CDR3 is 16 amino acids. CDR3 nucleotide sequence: TGCGCCAGCAGCTTCGGGACAGGGGGCAGTAATTCACCCCTCCACTTT. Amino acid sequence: CASSFGTGGSNSPLHF.

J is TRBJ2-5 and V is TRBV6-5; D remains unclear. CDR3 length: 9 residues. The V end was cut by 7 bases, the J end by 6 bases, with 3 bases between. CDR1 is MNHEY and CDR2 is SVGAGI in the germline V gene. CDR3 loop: CASKKTQYF. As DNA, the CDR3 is TGTGCCAGCAAGAAGACCCAGTACTTC.

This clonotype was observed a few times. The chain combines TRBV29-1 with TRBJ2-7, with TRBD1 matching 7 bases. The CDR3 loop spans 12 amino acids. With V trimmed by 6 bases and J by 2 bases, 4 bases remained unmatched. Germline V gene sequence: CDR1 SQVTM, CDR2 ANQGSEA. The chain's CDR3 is CSVGTATYEQYF. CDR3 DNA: TGCAGCGTCGGGACAGCAACCTACGAGCAGTACTTC.

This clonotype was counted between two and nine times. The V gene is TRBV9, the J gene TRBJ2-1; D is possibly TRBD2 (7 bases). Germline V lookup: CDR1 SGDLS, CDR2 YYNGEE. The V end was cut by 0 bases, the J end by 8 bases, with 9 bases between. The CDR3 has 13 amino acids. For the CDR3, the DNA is TGTGCCAGCAGCGTAGAGGGGGGGGATGAGCAGTTCTTC. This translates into CASSVEGGDEQFF.

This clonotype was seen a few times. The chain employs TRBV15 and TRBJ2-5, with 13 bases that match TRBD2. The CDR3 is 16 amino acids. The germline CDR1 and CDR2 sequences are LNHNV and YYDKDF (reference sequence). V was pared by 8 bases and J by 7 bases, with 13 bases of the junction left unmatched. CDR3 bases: TGTGCCACCGGAAGGGGGACTAGCGGGAAAGGGGGGACCCAGTACTTC. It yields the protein CATGRGTSGKGGTQYF.

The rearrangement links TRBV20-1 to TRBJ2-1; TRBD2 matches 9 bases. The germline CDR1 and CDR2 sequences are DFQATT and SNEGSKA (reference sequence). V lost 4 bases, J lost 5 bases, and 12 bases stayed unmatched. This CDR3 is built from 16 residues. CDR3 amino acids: CSANSGGPGKDNEQFF. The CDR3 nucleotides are TGCAGTGCTAATAGCGGGGGCCCAGGGAAGGACAATGAGCAGTTCTTC.

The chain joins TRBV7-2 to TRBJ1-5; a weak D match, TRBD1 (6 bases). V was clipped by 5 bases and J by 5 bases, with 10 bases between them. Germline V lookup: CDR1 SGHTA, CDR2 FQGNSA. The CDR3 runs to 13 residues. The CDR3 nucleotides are TGTGCCAGCAGCCGACAGGCGGATCAGCCCCAGCATTTT. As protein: CASSRQADQPQHF.

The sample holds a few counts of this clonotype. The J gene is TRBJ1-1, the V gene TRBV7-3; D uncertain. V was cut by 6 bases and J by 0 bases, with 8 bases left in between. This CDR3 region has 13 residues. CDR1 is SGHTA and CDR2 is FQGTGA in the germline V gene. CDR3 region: CASSAHLNTEAFF. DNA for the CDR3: TGTGCCAGCAGTGCCCATCTGAACACTGAAGCTTTCTTT. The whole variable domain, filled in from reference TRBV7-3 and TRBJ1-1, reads GAGVSQTPSNKVTEKGKYVELRCDPISGHTALYWYRQSLGQGPEFLIYFQGTGAADDSGLPNDRFFAVRPEGSVSTLKIQRTERGDSAVYLCASSAHLNTEAFFGQGTRLTVV.

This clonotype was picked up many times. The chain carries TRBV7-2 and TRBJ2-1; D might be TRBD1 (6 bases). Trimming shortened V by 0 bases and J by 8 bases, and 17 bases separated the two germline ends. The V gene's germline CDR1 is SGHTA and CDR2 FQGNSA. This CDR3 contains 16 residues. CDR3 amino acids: CASSLAIVRGRHEQFF. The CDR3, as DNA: TGTGCCAGCAGCTTAGCGATCGTCAGGGGTAGGCATGAGCAGTTCTTC.

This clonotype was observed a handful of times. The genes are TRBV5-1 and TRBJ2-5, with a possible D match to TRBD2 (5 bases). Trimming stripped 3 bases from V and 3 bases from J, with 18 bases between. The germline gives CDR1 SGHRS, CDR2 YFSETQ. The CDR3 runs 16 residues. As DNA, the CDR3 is TGCGCCAGCAGCTCGGGTTGGGTCTTGGAGGAAGAGACCCAGTACTTC. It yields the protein CASSSGWVLEEETQYF.

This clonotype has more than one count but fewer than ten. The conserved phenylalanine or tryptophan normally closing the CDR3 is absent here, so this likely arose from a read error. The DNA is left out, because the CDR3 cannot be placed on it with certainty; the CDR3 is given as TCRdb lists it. This chain's CDR3 is CSVQSLTSGRVSRTL. V usage is TRBV29-1 and J usage is TRBJ2-1; TRBD2, the table's D call, lacks a check against the DNA. In germline, CDR1 is SQVTM, CDR2 ANQGSEA. The CDR3 length is 15 residues, termini included.

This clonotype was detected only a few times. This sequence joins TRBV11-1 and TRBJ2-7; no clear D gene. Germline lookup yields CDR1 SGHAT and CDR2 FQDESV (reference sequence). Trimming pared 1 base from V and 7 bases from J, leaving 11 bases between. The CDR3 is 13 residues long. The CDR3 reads CASSLDPMGEQYF. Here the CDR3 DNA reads TGTGCCAGCAGCTTAGACCCGATGGGGGAGCAGTACTTC.

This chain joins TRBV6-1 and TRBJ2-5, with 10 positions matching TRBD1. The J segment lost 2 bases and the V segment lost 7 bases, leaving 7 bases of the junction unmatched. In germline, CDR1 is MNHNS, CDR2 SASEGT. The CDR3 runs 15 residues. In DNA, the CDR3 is TGTGCCAGCAAAATTTTGGGACAGGGGCAAGAGACCCAGTACTTC. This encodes CASKILGQGQETQYF.

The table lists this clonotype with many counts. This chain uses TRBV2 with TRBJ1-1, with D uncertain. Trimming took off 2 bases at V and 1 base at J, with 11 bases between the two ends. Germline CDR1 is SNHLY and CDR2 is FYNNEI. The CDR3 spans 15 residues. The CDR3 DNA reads TGTGCCAGCAGTGAATTGGCGGGGTCGAACACTGAAGCTTTCTTT. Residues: CASSELAGSNTEAFF.